The rows below give T cell receptor beta chains drawn from one sample of a study of blood T cell repertoires in COVID-19. Repertoires were generated with immunoSEQ multiplex PCR, while TCRdb's copy carries only in-frame clones and drops some. Among about 180,000 clones listed, 80% to 85% were seen once. The sequenced sample consisted of peripheral blood. The receptors derive from a woman older than 75 with COVID-19, enrolled during active disease. The conserved cysteine and the conserved F or W are not part of the CDR3 here. The order of the fields is V gene, CDR3 protein.

V gene: TRBV4-3
CDR3 protein: ASSQDPTGLNNSPLH

V gene: TRBV5-8
CDR3 protein: ASSLGRAYEQY

V gene: TRBV7-9
CDR3 protein: ASSSTGSQPQH

V gene: TRBV6-5
CDR3 protein: ASRGIGYT

V gene: TRBV27
CDR3 protein: ASSPYGGGETEAF

V gene: TRBV14
CDR3 protein: ASSQGAGDGYT

V gene: TRBV7-6
CDR3 protein: ASSPRQGASGNTIY

V gene: TRBV7-8
CDR3 protein: ASSRPGQGFGYEQY

V gene: TRBV10-3
CDR3 protein: AISASGDYEQY

V gene: TRBV19
CDR3 protein: ASSSGQGAGDTQY

V gene: TRBV11-3
CDR3 protein: ASSLDRLGELF

V gene: TRBV6-5
CDR3 protein: ASSPRGGGNTEAF

V gene: TRBV27
CDR3 protein: ASSLRDSGSTQY

V gene: TRBV6-5
CDR3 protein: ASSYTGLSGNTIY

V gene: TRBV15
CDR3 protein: ATSREEVTGGYT

V gene: TRBV18
CDR3 protein: ASSPTTGSQRVNEKLF

V gene: TRBV6-5
CDR3 protein: ASSRRDIRSPLH

V gene: TRBV5-5
CDR3 protein: ASSLGAGTEAF

V gene: TRBV5-7
CDR3 protein: ASSLGTSGRHEQY

V gene: TRBV7-6
CDR3 protein: ASSLGQGRGNTEAF

V gene: TRBV14
CDR3 protein: ASSRMDRAKAF

V gene: TRBV9
CDR3 protein: ASSVTGGPPDTQY

V gene: TRBV12-1
CDR3 protein: ASSGPSHEQF

V gene: TRBV24-1
CDR3 protein: ATSDGPGQGAGGYT

V gene: TRBV5-1
CDR3 protein: ASSFQGANTGELF

V gene: TRBV7-2
CDR3 protein: ASSYRGLVETQY

V gene: TRBV14
CDR3 protein: ASSSRMPGQGFYEQY

V gene: TRBV7-9
CDR3 protein: ASSFSGAGEQY

V gene: TRBV7-9
CDR3 protein: ASSLEFPDRNYGYT